The 30 T cell receptor beta chains reported below all come from one sample, sequenced in a study of blood T cell repertoires in COVID-19. Only in-frame clones appear in the TCRdb table, and some are missing; sequencing was by immunoSEQ multiplex PCR. In the table there are a few hundred thousand clones, approximately 90% of which are singletons. Sequenced sample: peripheral blood. These receptors were collected from a man younger than 45 who had recovered from COVID-19.

The chain uses TRBV18 and TRBJ1-2; no clear D. The germline gives CDR1 KGHSH, CDR2 LQKENI. This CDR3 spans 11 amino acids. Deletions cut 6 bases from V and 5 bases from J, with 7 bases between. The CDR3 region has the DNA TGTGCCAGCTCGGGCGGGTATGGCTACACCTTC. Translated, it gives CASSGGYGYTF.

By sample share, this clone is medium-sized. This sequence joins TRBV3-1 (or the pseudogene TRBV3-2) and TRBJ1-1, with a weak D call TRBD1 (5 bases). Trimming removed 0 bases at V and 0 bases at J, with 17 bases between. The CDR3 loop spans 18 amino acids. The V gene's germline CDR1 is LGHDT and CDR2 YNNKEL (reference sequence). CDR3 amino acids: CASSQDYRGSRLNTEAFF. The CDR3 nucleotides are TGTGCCAGCAGCCAAGATTATAGGGGTTCGCGGCTGAACACTGAAGCTTTCTTT.

V and J are TRBV5-4 and TRBJ2-3, with D perhaps TRBD1 (6 bases). CDR1 and CDR2 (germline): SGHNT, YYREEE (reference sequence). Trimming stripped 4 bases from V and 2 bases from J, with 17 bases between. There are 16 residues in the CDR3. The CDR3 nucleotides read TGTGCCAGCAGCATGTCTCGGAACAGGGCCACAGATACGCAGTATTTT. Protein: CASSMSRNRATDTQYF.

The table lists this clone with many counts. The CDR3 is CASSQDYGTGSSPLHF. For the CDR3, the DNA is TGTGCCAGCAGCCAAGATTATGGGACAGGGTCCTCACCCCTCCACTTT. The chain employs TRBV4-2 and TRBJ1-6; 9 bases line up with TRBD1. This CDR3 is 16 amino acids long. After removal of 0 bases from V and 10 bases from J, the junction contained 7 bases not matched to a gene. In germline, CDR1 is LGHNA, CDR2 YNFKEQ.

This chain uses TRBV19 with TRBJ1-1; TRBD1 matches 8 bases. CDR1 and CDR2 (germline): LNHDA, SQIVND (reference sequence). V trimming: 5 bases; J trimming: 6 bases; junction bases outside the gene matches: 2. The CDR3 runs 12 residues. The CDR3 sequence is CASSADRAEAFF. The CDR3 DNA follows: TGTGCCAGTAGTGCGGACAGGGCTGAAGCTTTCTTT. Complete variable domain (other parts from reference TRBV19 and TRBJ1-1): DGGITQSPKYLFRKEGQNVTLSCEQNLNHDAMYWYRQDPGQGLRLIYYSQIVNDFQKGDIAEGYSVSREKKESFPLTVTSAQKNPTAFYLCASSADRAEAFFGQGTRLTVV.

This clone appeared a single time. The chain is built from TRBV21-1 and TRBJ1-6. TRBV21-1 is a recognized pseudogene. CDR3 length equals 18 residues. CDR3 nucleotides: TGTGCCAGCACTAAAGGGGGGGGCAGGGCTTTTTATAATTCACCCCTCCACTTT. This encodes CASTKGGGRAFYNSPLHF.

The rearrangement links TRBV18 to TRBJ2-7; 7 positions match TRBD1. V was pared by 5 bases and J by 0 bases, with 7 bases of the junction left unmatched. The CDR3 is made up of 15 amino acids. The V gene's germline CDR1 is KGHSH and CDR2 LQKENI. The CDR3 DNA is TGTGCCAGCTCAATCGGGACAGCCAGCTCCTACGAGCAGTACTTC. This translates into CASSIGTASSYEQYF.

The genes are TRBV5-1 and TRBJ2-7; tentative D call: TRBD1 (7 bases). Trimming took off 0 bases at V and 5 bases at J, with 18 bases between the two ends. The germline V gene has CDR1 SGHRS and CDR2 YFSETQ. This CDR3 region has 16 residues. The CDR3 reads CASSLDGGTVGDEQYF. CDR3 DNA: TGCGCCAGCAGCTTGGACGGCGGGACAGTCGGGGACGAGCAGTACTTC. The entire variable domain, with the rest obtained from reference TRBV5-1 and TRBJ2-7, is as follows: KAGVTQTPRYLIKTRGQQVTLSCSPISGHRSVSWYQQTPGQGLQFLFEYFSETQRNKGNFPGRFSGRQFSNSRSEMNVSTLELGDSALYLCASSLDGGTVGDEQYFGPGTRLTVT.

This chain links TRBV5-8 with TRBJ2-1; TRBD1 matches 10 bases. CDR3 size: 12 residues. J lost 16 bases, V lost 3 bases, and 7 bases had no gene match. The germline V gene encodes CDR1 SGHTS and CDR2 YDEGEE. The CDR3 is CASSSGQGRGFF. In DNA, the CDR3 is TGTGCCAGCAGCTCGGGACAGGGGAGGGGATTCTTC.

The V gene is TRBV11-2, the J gene TRBJ1-2; a possible D gene is TRBD1 (6 bases). Trimming cost V 6 bases and J 4 bases, with 12 bases left between them. The CDR3 runs to 13 residues. Germline values: CDR1 SGHAT, CDR2 FQNNGV. This CDR3 is CASRGDILYGYTF. In DNA form, the CDR3 reads TGTGCCAGCAGAGGGGACATCCTCTATGGCTACACCTTC. The full variable domain, in which reference TRBV11-2 and TRBJ1-2 provide the parts outside the CDR3, is EAGVAQSPRYKIIEKRQSVAFWCNPISGHATLYWYQQILGQGPKLLIQFQNNGVVDDSQLPKDRFSAERLKGVDSTLKIQPAKLEDSAVYLCASRGDILYGYTFGSGTRLTVV.

In this sample, this clone turned up once. The chain couples TRBV7-2 to TRBJ2-1; D gene uncertain. The germline V and J ends were trimmed by 8 bases and 6 bases, with 5 bases remaining between them. This CDR3 has 10 residues. Germline assignment: CDR1 SGHTA and CDR2 FQGNSA. CDR3 amino acids: CASGLNEQFF. The CDR3 DNA is TGTGCCAGCGGCCTCAATGAGCAGTTCTTC.

The chain employs TRBV19 and TRBJ1-1; 7 nucleotides agree with TRBD1. The CDR3 is made up of 11 amino acids. Germline CDR1 and CDR2: LNHDA and SQIVND (reference sequence). V shed 9 bases and J 4 bases; nucleotides not matched to a gene: 2. CDR3 loop: CARRTGTEAFF. DNA for the CDR3: TGTGCCAGGAGGACAGGCACTGAAGCTTTCTTT. The full variable domain, completed using reference TRBV19 and TRBJ1-1, is DGGITQSPKYLFRKEGQNVTLSCEQNLNHDAMYWYRQDPGQGLRLIYYSQIVNDFQKGDIAEGYSVSREKKESFPLTVTSAQKNPTAFYLCARRTGTEAFFGQGTRLTVV.

The gene calls are TRBV7-2 and TRBJ1-6; no clear D. Germline values: CDR1 SGHTA, CDR2 FQGNSA. The CDR3 consists of 12 residues. Trimming took 1 base from V and 9 from J, leaving 4 bases between them. This CDR3 reads CASSLGGSPLHF. The CDR3 nucleotides are TGTGCCAGCAGCTTAGGAGGTTCACCCCTCCACTTT.

This chain connects TRBV5-6 to TRBJ2-7; D perhaps matches TRBD1 (5 bases). Germline-derived CDR1 and CDR2 are SGHDT and YYEEEE. CDR3 size: 13 residues. Trimming removed 0 bases from V and 2 bases from J, with 6 bases in between. The CDR3 DNA sequence: TGTGCCAGCAGCTTGGGCAGGGCCTACGAGCAGTACTTC. It encodes CASSLGRAYEQYF.

The chain uses TRBV5-1 and TRBJ2-6; no definite D call. Germline CDR1 and CDR2: SGHRS and YFSETQ. The V and J ends lost 0 bases and 1 base respectively, with 5 bases between them. The CDR3 runs to 15 residues. CDR3 sequence (DNA): TGCGCCAGCAGCTTGGGAGCGTCTGGGGCCAACGTCCTGACTTTC. Amino acids: CASSLGASGANVLTF.

The rearrangement uses TRBV6-4 and TRBJ2-3; the D gene is possibly TRBD1 (6 bases). The germline gives CDR1 MRHNA, CDR2 SNTAGT. The CDR3 runs 14 residues. The V end lost 8 bases, the J end lost 9 bases, and 21 bases lay between the germline ends. The CDR3 here is CASSEDPGVSTQYF. DNA for the CDR3: TGTGCCAGCTCTGAGGACCCAGGGGTTTCGACGCAGTATTTT.

V usage is TRBV3-1 (or the pseudogene TRBV3-2) and J usage is TRBJ1-1, with D unresolved. V lost 1 base to trimming and J lost 6 bases, with 12 bases between them. The CDR3 is 14 residues long. The germline gives CDR1 LGHDT, CDR2 YNNKEL (reference sequence). The CDR3 loop reads CASSQGTVSAEAFF. The CDR3 nucleotides are TGTGCCAGCAGCCAAGGAACTGTTAGCGCTGAAGCTTTCTTT.

There are a few counts of this clone. This chain uses TRBV19 with TRBJ1-5; D perhaps matches TRBD1 (5 bases). This CDR3 is built from 15 residues. V lost 7 bases to trimming and J lost 0 bases, with 13 bases between them. Germline CDR1 LNHDA, CDR2 SQIVND (reference sequence). The CDR3 here is CASNGAALSNQPQHF. The DNA for the CDR3 is TGTGCCAGTAATGGGGCAGCCCTTAGCAATCAGCCCCAGCATTTT.

V is TRBV27 and J is TRBJ2-3, with 12 bases identical to TRBD2. The CDR3 has 14 amino acids. V gave up 6 bases and J gave up 5 bases; unmatched junction bases: 3. CDR1 MNHEY and CDR2 SMNVEV come from the germline V gene (reference sequence). The CDR3 DNA is TGTGCCAGCAGCCTAGCGGGGGGGCAAGATACGCAGTATTTT. Translating it yields CASSLAGGQDTQYF.

Comments on this clone: Different DNA sequences within this sample yield the same CDR3. The rearrangement links TRBV12-3 or TRBV12-4 to TRBJ1-2; D may be TRBD1 (6 bases). This CDR3 spans 13 amino acids. V shed 3 bases and J shed 8 bases, with 13 bases lying between them. The DNA of the CDR3 is TGTGCCAGCAGTTTGGGGCAGGGGAGAGGCTACACCTTC. Translation: CASSLGQGRGYTF.

This clone was counted a few times. The rearrangement joins TRBV5-1 to TRBJ2-7; 7 nucleotides agree with TRBD2. Germline trimming cut 3 bases from V and 5 bases from J; bases unmatched to any gene: 8. This CDR3 region has 14 residues. The germline CDR1 and CDR2 sequences are SGHRS and YFSETQ. DNA of the CDR3: TGCGCCAGCAGCTGGGTGGGGGGGATAGACGAGCAGTACTTC. It specifies CASSWVGGIDEQYF.

This sequence joins TRBV29-1 and TRBJ2-2; tentatively, D is TRBD1 (5 bases). CDR1 is SQVTM, CDR2 ANQGSEA, per germline. The V end lost 3 bases, the J end lost 1 base, and 12 bases lay between the germline ends. CDR3 length equals 15 residues. CDR3 protein: CSVESRAQNTGELFF. The CDR3 DNA sequence: TGCAGCGTTGAGTCCAGGGCGCAGAACACCGGGGAGCTGTTTTTT.

This clone was seen a handful of times. The J gene is TRBJ1-2, the V gene TRBV29-1, with D maybe TRBD1 (5 bases). V shed 6 bases and J shed 2 bases, with 10 bases lying between them. This CDR3 spans 12 amino acids. Per the germline V gene, CDR1 is SQVTM and CDR2 is ANQGSEA. In DNA, the CDR3 is TGCAGCGTCACAGACAGCAACTATGGCTACACCTTC. It specifies CSVTDSNYGYTF.

The J gene is TRBJ2-7, the V gene TRBV6-5; 7 nucleotides agree with TRBD1. V shed 0 bases, J shed 6 bases, and the junction held 5 bases outside the gene matches. Germline CDR1 reads MNHEY; CDR2 reads SVGAGI. The CDR3 spans 14 residues. CDR3 bases: TGTGCCAGCAGTTACTCGACAGGGTCAACCGAGCAGTACTTC. It specifies CASSYSTGSTEQYF.

The gene calls are TRBV5-6 and TRBJ2-3, with D maybe TRBD1 (6 bases). Germline V gene data show CDR1 as SGHDT and CDR2 as YYEEEE. This CDR3 contains 17 residues. Trimming removed 3 bases at V and 3 bases at J, with 20 bases between. The CDR3 is CASSSRVGARKTDTQYF. DNA for the CDR3: TGTGCCAGCAGCTCCAGGGTGGGGGCCAGGAAAACAGATACGCAGTATTTT.

The chain links TRBV6-5 to TRBJ1-5, with 12 bases lining up with TRBD1. CDR1 is MNHEY and CDR2 is SVGAGI in the germline V gene. V shed 8 bases and J 11 bases; nucleotides not matched to a gene: 10. The CDR3 has 14 residues. CDR3 in amino acids: CASSGTGGGLAQHF. The DNA for the CDR3 is TGTGCCAGCTCTGGGACAGGGGGCGGTTTGGCCCAGCATTTT.

The V and J genes are TRBV5-6 and TRBJ2-7; tentatively, D is TRBD1 (6 bases). CDR1 and CDR2 (germline): SGHDT, YYEEEE. The ends were cut back, 7 bases at V and 1 base at J, with 12 bases in the middle. The CDR3 runs to 13 residues. The CDR3 spells CASHRGGSYEQYF. The CDR3 nucleotides read TGTGCCAGCCACCGAGGGGGTTCCTACGAGCAGTACTTC. Full variable domain (rest looked up from reference TRBV5-6 and TRBJ2-7): DAGVTQSPTHLIKTRGQQVTLRCSPKSGHDTVSWYQQALGQGPQFIFQYYEEEERQRGNFPDRFSGHQFPNYSSELNVNALLLGDSALYLCASHRGGSYEQYFGPGTRLTVT.

The chain links TRBV27 to TRBJ1-4, with D possibly being TRBD1 (5 bases). The germline gives CDR1 MNHEY, CDR2 SMNVEV (reference sequence). V lost 4 bases to trimming and J lost 1 base, with 10 bases between them. The CDR3 totals 15 residues. The CDR3 DNA reads as TGTGCCAGCAGTTCAAACAGGTTAACTAATGAAAAACTGTTTTTT. This encodes CASSSNRLTNEKLFF.

The genes are TRBV5-4 and TRBJ1-2; possibly TRBD1 for D (6 bases). V lost 5 bases, J lost 7 bases, and 15 bases lay in between. The V gene's germline CDR1 is SGHNT and CDR2 YYREEE (reference sequence). This CDR3 is 13 amino acids long. The CDR3 nucleotides read TGTGCCAGCAGGGAGGGGGGGCATAGTGGCTACACCTTC. Translation gives CASREGGHSGYTF.

V and J are TRBV19 and TRBJ1-2; tentatively, D is TRBD1 (5 bases). V lost 4 bases and J 8 bases, leaving 17 bases between the germline ends. There are 14 residues in the CDR3. Germline V gives CDR1 LNHDA, CDR2 SQIVND (reference sequence). CDR3 nucleotides: TGTGCCAGTAGTACCCCATGGGGCTCAAAGGGCTACACCTTC. As protein: CASSTPWGSKGYTF.